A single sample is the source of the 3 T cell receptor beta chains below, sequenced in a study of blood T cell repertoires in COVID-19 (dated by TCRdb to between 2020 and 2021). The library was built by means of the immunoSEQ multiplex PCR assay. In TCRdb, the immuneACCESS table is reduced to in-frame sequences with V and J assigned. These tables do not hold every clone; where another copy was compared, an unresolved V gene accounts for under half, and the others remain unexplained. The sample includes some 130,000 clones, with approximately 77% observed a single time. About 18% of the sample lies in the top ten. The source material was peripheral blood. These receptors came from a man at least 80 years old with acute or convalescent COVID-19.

CDR3 in DNA: TGTGCCAGCAGCATGGGGACAGGGTCCAACTATGGCTACACCTTC. As protein: CASSMGTGSNYGYTF. The V and J genes are TRBV5-4 and TRBJ1-2; 9 nucleotides align to TRBD1. The CDR3 has 15 amino acids. The germline gives CDR1 SGHNT, CDR2 YYREEE (reference sequence). The V gene end was trimmed by 4 bases and the J gene end by 2 bases; junction bases not matched to a gene: 6.

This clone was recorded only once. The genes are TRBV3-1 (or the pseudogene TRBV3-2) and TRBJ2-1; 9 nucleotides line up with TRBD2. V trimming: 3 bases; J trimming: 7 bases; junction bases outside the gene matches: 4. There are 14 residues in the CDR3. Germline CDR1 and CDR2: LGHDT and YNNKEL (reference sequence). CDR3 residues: CASSQAGGQNEQFF. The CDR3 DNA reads TGTGCCAGCAGCCAGGCGGGGGGGCAAAATGAGCAGTTCTTC.

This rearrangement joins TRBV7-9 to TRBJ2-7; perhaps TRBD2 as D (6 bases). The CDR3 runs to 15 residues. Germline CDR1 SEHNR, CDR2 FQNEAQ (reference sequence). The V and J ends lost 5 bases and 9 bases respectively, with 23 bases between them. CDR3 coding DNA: TGTGCCAGCAGCATCGGGACTGGCGCCTTCGCCGTGCAGTACTTC. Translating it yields CASSIGTGAFAVQYF.